This entry features one T cell receptor beta chain sequence. The antigen is unknown. The listed genes are named as in mouse. The read comes to an end 1 residue before the CDR3 does, leaving the germline J gene to fill in the end. The record originates from a study of tissue T cells after allogeneic stem cell transplantation. Notes on the study in general: Only a limited share of tissue TCRs appeared in blood or spleen. Anatomically similar tissues had similar TCR repertoires within each patient.

The table came from immunoSEQ multiplex PCR; TCRdb's copy has only in-frame clones and leaves some out. The profile shows 5,500 to 8,000 clones, roughly half of them singletons. The time point was: mouse harvest day 7 after allogeneic transplant. Each mouse received 10^7 T-cell-depleted marrow cells plus 10^6 splenic CD5+ T cells by tail vein. After removal of 5 bases from V and 7 bases from J, the junction contained 5 bases not matched to a gene. The CDR3 has 12 residues. Per the germline V gene, CDR1 is SGHND and CDR2 is FRSKSL. This clonotype originated in a female BALB/c mouse given C57BL/6 T cells with graft-versus-host disease after an allogeneic hematopoietic cell transplant. Sequenced input: lymph node tissue. The chain couples TRBV15 to TRBJ2-7; 7 bases map to TRBD1. Incomplete CDR3 DNA: TGTGCCAGCAGTCGACAGGGATGGGAACAGTAC. This translates into CASSRQGWEQY. The whole CDR3 sequence reads CASSRQGWEQYF.